The next 28 T cell receptor beta chains were all read from a single sample in a study of cytomegalovirus exposure and HLA in healthy donors. PCR involved 60 Vbeta and 13 Jbeta primers. Generated by immunoSEQ multiplex PCR, the TCRdb table keeps only in-frame clones and is missing some. Of about 160,000 clones detected, roughly 81% appear once; the ten largest clones hold more than 2%. The sequenced material came from PBMCs. These receptors were taken from a man younger than 35 in good health and CMV-seropositive.

The chain joins TRBV5-1 to TRBJ2-3, with TRBD2 matching 7 bases. This CDR3 comprises 17 residues. Germline V lookup: CDR1 SGHRS, CDR2 YFSETQ. The V segment lost 4 bases and the J segment 2 bases; nucleotides outside the gene matches: 13. This chain's CDR3 is CASSPVGLSGATDTQYF. For the CDR3, the DNA is TGCGCCAGCAGCCCCGTCGGTTTAAGCGGGGCCACAGATACGCAGTATTTT.

This sequence joins TRBV19 and TRBJ2-1; no firm D call. The CDR3 has 15 amino acids. Germline V gene lookup returns CDR1 LNHDA and CDR2 SQIVND (reference sequence). Trimming took 6 bases from V and 7 from J, leaving 19 bases between them. Here the CDR3 DNA reads TGTGCCAGTAGCCCCCTAATGAGCGTTCCGAATGAGCAGTTCTTC. Its translation: CASSPLMSVPNEQFF.

This clone has a single count. V is TRBV5-1 and J is TRBJ2-3; tentatively, D is TRBD1 (6 bases). V lost 4 bases and J 0 bases, leaving 15 bases between the germline ends. There are 16 residues in the CDR3. CDR1 and CDR2 from the germline V gene are SGHRS and YFSETQ. The CDR3 is CASSLRQATSTDTQYF. For the CDR3, the DNA is TGCGCCAGCAGCCTTCGACAGGCGACCAGCACAGATACGCAGTATTTT.

This rearrangement joins TRBV5-1 to TRBJ1-2; a weak D match, TRBD1 (5 bases). CDR1 and CDR2 (germline): SGHRS, YFSETQ. The CDR3 covers 13 residues. V lost 0 bases, J lost 8 bases, and 11 bases lay in between. The CDR3 spells CASSLVGGGGYTF. The CDR3 coding sequence is TGCGCCAGCAGCTTGGTGGGGGGAGGAGGCTACACCTTC.

V is TRBV12-5 and J is TRBJ1-2, with D tentatively TRBD1 (5 bases). Trimming took 0 bases from V and 8 from J, leaving 13 bases between them. Per the germline V gene, CDR1 is LGHNT and CDR2 is FRNRAP. The CDR3 has 14 amino acids. The CDR3: CASGLVLGRDGYTF. The CDR3 bases are TGTGCTAGTGGTTTGGTACTGGGGAGGGACGGCTACACCTTC.

V usage is TRBV7-3 and J usage is TRBJ2-1; TRBD1 aligns across 9 bases. Unmatched junction bases numbered 6, after V lost 6 bases and J lost 3 bases. The CDR3 totals 15 residues. Looked up from germline, CDR1 is SGHTA and CDR2 is FQGTGA. CDR3 residues: CASRQDRGDYNEQFF. CDR3 sequence (DNA): TGTGCCAGCAGACAAGACAGGGGGGACTACAATGAGCAGTTCTTC. The whole variable domain, remainder taken from reference TRBV7-3 and TRBJ2-1, is GAGVSQTPSNKVTEKGKYVELRCDPISGHTALYWYRQSLGQGPEFLIYFQGTGAADDSGLPNDRFFAVRPEGSVSTLKIQRTERGDSAVYLCASRQDRGDYNEQFFGPGTRLTVL.

The chain employs TRBV6-4 and TRBJ2-1, with D possibly TRBD2 on 5 matching bases. V shed 5 bases and J shed 4 bases, with 18 bases lying between them. Germline V gives CDR1 MRHNA, CDR2 SNTAGT. The CDR3 is 16 residues long. Here the CDR3 reads CASSPEEREHYNEQFF. The CDR3 nucleotides read TGTGCCAGCAGTCCGGAGGAGAGGGAGCATTACAATGAGCAGTTCTTC.

The chain links TRBV4-2 to TRBJ2-1, with unresolved D. The CDR3 has 13 residues. The ends were cut back, 1 base at V and 6 bases at J, with 7 bases in the middle. In germline, CDR1 is LGHNA, CDR2 YNFKEQ. CDR3 amino acids: CASSQGLTNEQFF. The DNA for the CDR3 is TGTGCCAGCAGCCAAGGACTGACCAATGAGCAGTTCTTC.

The CDR3 spells CASTGLAEFAKNIQYF. The CDR3 nucleotides are TGTGCCAGCACCGGACTAGCGGAATTTGCCAAAAACATTCAGTACTTC. The chain carries TRBV2 and TRBJ2-4, with 10 bases that match TRBD2. Germline values: CDR1 SNHLY, CDR2 FYNNEI. J lost 1 base, V lost 7 bases, and 7 bases had no gene match. The CDR3 is made up of 16 amino acids.

The chain couples TRBV4-3 to TRBJ2-2; D is uncertain. The CDR3 has 17 residues. Trimming cost V 3 bases and J 2 bases, with 16 bases left between them. The V gene's germline CDR1 is LGHNA and CDR2 YSLEER. The CDR3 protein is CASSHPTGSGNTGELFF. CDR3 bases: TGCGCCAGCAGCCACCCGACTGGATCCGGCAACACCGGGGAGCTGTTTTTT.

This clone was counted between two and nine times. The chain combines TRBV27 with TRBJ1-1; D is perhaps TRBD1 (5 bases). CDR1 and CDR2 from the germline V gene are MNHEY and SMNVEV (reference sequence). This CDR3 region has 17 residues. The ends were cut back, 3 bases at V and 1 base at J, with 18 bases in the middle. This CDR3 reads CASSLRDGPLRNTEAFF. DNA for the CDR3: TGTGCCAGCAGTTTGCGGGACGGACCTCTTCGGAACACTGAAGCTTTCTTT.

The chain uses TRBV5-1 and TRBJ2-1; TRBD1 might be the D (5 bases). The CDR3 has 16 residues. CDR1 SGHRS and CDR2 YFSETQ come from the germline V gene. The germline V and J ends were trimmed by 5 bases and 2 bases, with 17 bases remaining between them. In nucleotides, the CDR3 is TGCGCCAGCAGTTCCGTCGCAGGGCCCCCCTACAATGAGCAGTTCTTC. This encodes CASSSVAGPPYNEQFF.

The chain is built from TRBV11-2 and TRBJ2-5; D is perhaps TRBD2 (5 bases). CDR1 SGHAT and CDR2 FQNNGV come from the germline V gene. This CDR3 comprises 14 residues. The germline V and J ends were trimmed by 5 bases and 2 bases, with 12 bases remaining between them. DNA for the CDR3: TGTGCCAGCAGCCCGACCCCGGGACAAGAGACCCAGTACTTC. This encodes CASSPTPGQETQYF.

The sample holds one count of this clone. This chain links TRBV5-4 with TRBJ2-1, with a weak D call TRBD1 (5 bases). V gave up 0 bases and J gave up 4 bases, with 11 bases separating them. Germline CDR1 SGHNT, CDR2 YYREEE (reference sequence). The CDR3 spans 15 residues. In DNA, the CDR3 is TGTGCCAGCAGCTTGGGGGGTCCAGGGTACAATGAGCAGTTCTTC. Its translation is CASSLGGPGYNEQFF.

The gene calls are TRBV12-5 and TRBJ1-3; TRBD1 agrees at 9 bases. The CDR3 contains 19 residues. Germline values: CDR1 LGHNT, CDR2 FRNRAP. Germline trimming cut 0 bases from V and 3 bases from J; bases unmatched to any gene: 12. Here the CDR3 DNA reads TGTGCTAGTGGTTTGGTACCCCTCCGGGACAGGGAGGTTGGAAACACCATATATTTT. It translates to CASGLVPLRDREVGNTIYF. The whole variable domain, remainder taken from reference TRBV12-5 and TRBJ1-3, is DARVTQTPRHKVTEMGQEVTMRCQPILGHNTVFWYRQTMMQGLELLAYFRNRAPLDDSGMPKDRFSAEMPDATLATLKIQPSEPRDSAVYFCASGLVPLRDREVGNTIYFGEGSWLTVV.

The chain is built from TRBV7-8 and TRBJ2-7, with TRBD1 identical over 9 bases. The CDR3 runs 15 residues. CDR1 and CDR2 (germline): SGHVS, FQNEAQ. V lost 5 bases and J lost 0; bases outside the gene matches: 5. The CDR3 bases are TGTGCCAGCAGCCCGACAGGGGGGAGCTCCTACGAGCAGTACTTC. This translates into CASSPTGGSSYEQYF.

This clone was found a few times. V gene TRBV7-9 combines with J gene TRBJ2-2; perhaps TRBD2 as D (7 bases). Germline assignment: CDR1 SEHNR and CDR2 FQNEAQ (reference sequence). Trimming took off 8 bases at V and 3 bases at J, with 13 bases between the two ends. The CDR3 loop spans 14 amino acids. Written as DNA, the CDR3 is TGTGCCAGCTTGGAGGGGGGGTACACCGGGGAGCTGTTTTTT. Translated, it gives CASLEGGYTGELFF.

The chain joins TRBV10-1 to TRBJ1-5; D remains ambiguous. Trimming took 8 bases from V and 1 from J, leaving 12 bases between them. Germline CDR1 WNHNN, CDR2 SYGVQD (reference sequence). The CDR3 runs to 14 residues. CDR3 nucleotide sequence: TGCGCCAGCTTTTGGGCTTCGAGCAATCAGCCCCAGCATTTT. It codes for CASFWASSNQPQHF.

The chain combines TRBV27 with TRBJ1-1; weak D call: TRBD1 (5 bases). The CDR3 sequence is 15 residues long. Trimming stripped 5 bases from V and 1 base from J, with 14 bases between. Looked up from germline, CDR1 is MNHEY and CDR2 is SMNVEV (reference sequence). Here the CDR3 reads CASSPNPTANTEAFF. In DNA form, the CDR3 reads TGTGCCAGCAGTCCAAACCCGACAGCGAACACTGAAGCTTTCTTT.

The chain combines TRBV6-5 with TRBJ1-5; no reliable D call. CDR1 MNHEY and CDR2 SVGAGI come from the germline V gene. The V and J ends lost 6 bases and 3 bases respectively, with 9 bases between them. This CDR3 spans 13 amino acids. The CDR3 sequence: CASRNGDNQPQHF. CDR3 sequence (DNA): TGTGCCAGCAGAAACGGGGACAATCAGCCCCAGCATTTT.

V and J are TRBV4-3 and TRBJ2-5; 8 positions match TRBD2. The DNA matches TRBJ2-7 better at its end, which makes the J call doubtful. The germline gives CDR1 LGHNA, CDR2 YSLEER. This CDR3 has 16 residues. The CDR3 DNA reads as TGCGCCAGCAGCCAAGAAATTACGGGGGGGTTCGACGAGCAGTACTTC. Its translation: CASSQEITGGFDEQYF.

This chain uses TRBV7-3 with TRBJ2-3, with TRBD2 identical over 11 bases. This CDR3 spans 15 amino acids. Germline V gene sequence: CDR1 SGHTA, CDR2 FQGTGA. Trimming removed 7 bases from V and 2 bases from J; junction bases left unmatched: 5. Here the CDR3 reads CASKSSGGPTDTQYF. The CDR3, as DNA: TGTGCCAGCAAATCTAGCGGGGGGCCCACAGATACGCAGTATTTT.

This chain connects TRBV7-7 to TRBJ1-5; D unclear. Trimming left V 3 bases short and J 9 bases short, with 9 bases between. The CDR3 covers 12 residues. Germline V gene data show CDR1 as SSHAT and CDR2 as FNYEAQ (reference sequence). This chain's CDR3 is CASSFSGWPQHF. CDR3 DNA: TGTGCCAGCAGCTTTTCGGGGTGGCCCCAGCATTTT.

V gene TRBV5-4 combines with J gene TRBJ2-5, with 10 positions matching TRBD1. Germline trimming cut 4 bases from V and 4 bases from J; bases unmatched to any gene: 4. Germline V CDR1 and CDR2: SGHNT, YYREEE (reference sequence). This CDR3 region has 14 residues. The CDR3 protein is CASSTRQGAETQYF. The CDR3 DNA reads as TGTGCCAGCAGCACGAGACAGGGGGCAGAGACCCAGTACTTC.

CDR3: CSARGGRGYTF. The CDR3 DNA follows: TGCAGTGCTAGAGGTGGGAGAGGCTACACCTTC. The rearrangement uses TRBV20-1 and TRBJ1-2; D not resolved. There are 11 residues in the CDR3. V was trimmed by 1 base and J by 8 bases, leaving 8 bases between them. CDR1 and CDR2 (germline): DFQATT, SNEGSKA (reference sequence).

The V and J genes are TRBV9 and TRBJ2-5; perhaps TRBD1 as D (5 bases). Germline V gene data show CDR1 as SGDLS and CDR2 as YYNGEE. The CDR3 has 13 residues. Trimming cost V 3 bases and J 4 bases, with 10 bases left between them. This CDR3 is CASSASRGETQYF. Here the CDR3 DNA reads TGTGCCAGCAGCGCTAGTAGGGGAGAGACCCAGTACTTC. Supplemented by reference TRBV9 and TRBJ2-5, the full variable domain reads DSGVTQTPKHLITATGQRVTLRCSPRSGDLSVYWYQQSLDQGLQFLIQYYNGEERAKGNILERFSAQQFPDLHSELNLSSLELGDSALYFCASSASRGETQYFGPGTRLLVL.

For this clone: The sample carries other DNA sequences with the same CDR3. The J gene is TRBJ1-5, the V gene TRBV6-5; no reliable D call. CDR3 length: 14 residues. With 2 bases removed from V and 4 bases from J, the gap between germline ends came to 9 bases. The V gene's germline CDR1 is MNHEY and CDR2 SVGAGI. CDR3 nucleotide sequence: TGTGCCAGCAGTTACAGCTTCGATAATCAGCCCCAGCATTTT. It is translated as CASSYSFDNQPQHF.

The chain joins TRBV2 to TRBJ2-7; 8 positions agree with TRBD1. The V segment lost 1 base and the J segment 3 bases; nucleotides outside the gene matches: 2. This CDR3 comprises 14 residues. Germline-derived CDR1 and CDR2 are SNHLY and FYNNEI. The chain's CDR3 is CASSEGQGNYEQYF. The CDR3 nucleotides read TGTGCCAGCAGTGAAGGACAGGGGAACTACGAGCAGTACTTC. The full variable domain, completed using reference TRBV2 and TRBJ2-7, is EPEVTQTPSHQVTQMGQEVILRCVPISNHLYFYWYRQILGQKVEFLVSFYNNEISEKSEIFDDQFSVERPDGSNFTLKIRSTKLEDSAMYFCASSEGQGNYEQYFGPGTRLTVT.